The 10 T cell receptor beta chains listed next were all sequenced from one sample in a study of blood T cell repertoires in COVID-19. Assay: immunoSEQ multiplex PCR; the TCRdb copy retains only in-frame clones and omits some. Among under 200,000 clones listed, 86% were seen once. Sequencing used peripheral blood. These receptors came from a man aged 18 to 35 with acute or convalescent COVID-19.

This chain uses TRBV19 with TRBJ1-2; TRBD1 might be the D (5 bases). This CDR3 is built from 14 residues. Germline CDR1 and CDR2: LNHDA and SQIVND (reference sequence). Trimming shortened V by 6 bases and J by 8 bases, and 19 bases separated the two germline ends. DNA of the CDR3: TGTGCCAGTAGCATCGGGACTCCGAGCCGGGGCTACACCTTC. This codes for CASSIGTPSRGYTF.

In this sample, this clone turned up a few times. The chain links TRBV27 to TRBJ1-1; D gene unclear. The germline V gene has CDR1 MNHEY and CDR2 SMNVEV (reference sequence). The CDR3 covers 12 residues. V was cut by 2 bases and J by 7 bases, with 8 bases left in between. The CDR3 sequence is CASSLGQIEAFF. CDR3 bases: TGTGCCAGCAGTTTAGGGCAGATTGAAGCTTTCTTT.

Only one count was recorded for this clone. The genes are TRBV30 and TRBJ2-7; unclear D gene. Between the trimmed V and J ends, which lost 2 bases and 3 bases, there was a span of 11 bases. The CDR3 runs 13 residues. The germline V gene has CDR1 GTSNPN and CDR2 SVGIG (reference sequence). The CDR3 reads CAWSLAPSYEQYV. The CDR3 nucleotides are TGTGCCTGGAGTCTTGCACCGAGCTACGAGCAGTACGTC.

The J gene is TRBJ2-2, the V gene TRBV19; the D gene is possibly TRBD2 (6 bases). The CDR3 extends over 16 amino acids. The V end was cut by 4 bases, the J end by 5 bases, with 17 bases between. Germline CDR1 is LNHDA and CDR2 is SQIVND (reference sequence). CDR3 protein: CASSNPRAGWTGELFF. The CDR3 coding sequence is TGTGCCAGTAGTAATCCTAGGGCGGGGTGGACCGGGGAGCTGTTTTTT.

V gene TRBV15 combines with J gene TRBJ2-1; TRBD2 agrees at 7 bases. This CDR3 is 17 amino acids long. Trimming took 0 bases from V and 0 from J; bases not matched to a gene: 5. Germline V CDR1 and CDR2: LNHNV, YYDKDF (reference sequence). This chain's CDR3 is CATSRDSRTSSYNEQFF. CDR3 DNA: TGTGCCACCAGCAGAGATTCGAGGACTAGCTCCTACAATGAGCAGTTCTTC.

The rearrangement uses TRBV11-3 and TRBJ2-1; 7 bases fit TRBD2. The CDR3 loop spans 13 amino acids. V shed 1 base, J shed 9 bases, and the junction held 3 bases outside the gene matches. Germline V gene sequence: CDR1 SGHNT, CDR2 YENEEA. CDR3 protein: CASSLAGGGEQFF. The CDR3 coding sequence is TGTGCCAGCAGCTTAGCGGGAGGAGGTGAGCAGTTCTTC.

CDR3 loop: CASSDPRTWDNSNQPQHF. CDR3 nucleotides: TGTGCCAGCAGTGACCCAAGGACATGGGACAATAGCAATCAGCCCCAGCATTTT. The chain links TRBV2 to TRBJ1-5; D possibly corresponds to TRBD1 (6 bases). Germline assignment: CDR1 SNHLY and CDR2 FYNNEI. V was cut by 3 bases and J by 0 bases, with 18 bases left in between. This CDR3 region has 18 residues.

This chain links TRBV9 with TRBJ2-1; D unresolved. Trimming shortened V by 3 bases and J by 4 bases, and 14 bases separated the two germline ends. There are 15 residues in the CDR3. Germline-derived CDR1 and CDR2 are SGDLS and YYNGEE. CDR3 sequence reads: CASSGADGYYNEQFF. The CDR3 DNA sequence: TGTGCCAGCAGCGGGGCAGACGGTTATTACAATGAGCAGTTCTTC.

The genes are TRBV5-4 and TRBJ1-3, with a possible D match to TRBD1 (6 bases). Trimming removed 4 bases from V and 3 bases from J, with 17 bases in between. The germline gives CDR1 SGHNT, CDR2 YYREEE (reference sequence). The CDR3 loop spans 16 amino acids. CDR3 in amino acids: CASSQYYTGHGNTIYF. The CDR3 DNA follows: TGTGCCAGCAGCCAATACTACACAGGGCATGGAAACACCATATATTTT.

A word on this clone: This CDR3 is also generated by other DNA sequences in the sample. The chain uses TRBV18 and TRBJ2-5; 7 bases line up with TRBD1. The V gene's germline CDR1 is KGHSH and CDR2 LQKENI. V gave up 5 bases and J gave up 2 bases; unmatched junction bases: 2. This CDR3 has 13 residues. CDR3 region: CASSLGQQETQYF. The CDR3 DNA reads TGTGCCAGCTCATTGGGACAGCAAGAGACCCAGTACTTC.